This is a list of T cell receptor beta chains from one sample in a study of blood T cells in healthy people across ages. TCRdb itself ran the 5' RACE reads through MiXCR, one entry per CDR3 protein. The sample has 780,000 or so distinct CDR3 sequences; just under 25% are singletons. This sample also appeared in a second study, on T cells of mothers and their children.

The sequenced sample was blood. The receptor source for this set is a boy aged 5 to 17 in good health. The CDR3 runs from the conserved cysteine through the conserved F or W. Fields, in order: V gene, clone size, D gene, J gene, CDR3 protein, CDR3 DNA. The D gene is left open where the match is weak. Clone size, where shown, is once, few, many, or a class for clones that have expanded.

TRBV15,few,TRBD1,TRBJ2-7,CATSRGVGTGLYEQYF,TGTGCCACCAGCAGAGGGGTCGGGACAGGCCTCTACGAGCAGTACTTC
TRBV29-1,NA,TRBD2,TRBJ2-3,CSVGAGLHTDTQYF,TGCAGCGTTGGGGCGGGACTACACACAGATACGCAGTATTTT
TRBV6-1,NA,NA,TRBJ1-1,CASTLGGGGNTKAFF,TGTGCCAGCACCCTAGGAGGAGGGGGAAACACTAAAGCTTTCTTT
TRBV7-2,NA,NA,TRBJ2-7,CASSLALGDISYEQYF,TGTGCCAGCAGCTTAGCGCTCGGCGATATCTCCTACGAGCAGTACTTC
TRBV5-1,NA,NA,TRBJ1-4,CANSYGATNEKLFF,TGCGCCAACAGTTACGGAGCAACTAATGAAAAACTGTTTTTT
TRBV15,NA,TRBD2,TRBJ2-1,CATSRGLAGADEQFF,TGTGCCACCAGCAGGGGACTAGCGGGTGCCGATGAGCAGTTCTTC
TRBV6-6,few,TRBD1,TRBJ2-1,CASSRRDRGYNEQFF,TGTGCCAGCAGTCGCCGGGACAGGGGGTACAATGAGCAGTTCTTC
TRBV6-1,few,TRBD2,TRBJ2-7,CASSEARASGSYEQYF,TGTGCCAGCAGTGAAGCGCGGGCTAGCGGATCCTACGAGCAGTACTTC
TRBV6-5,NA,TRBD1,TRBJ2-5,CASSYWQGEETQYF,TGTGCCAGCAGTTACTGGCAGGGGGAGGAGACCCAGTACTTC
TRBV6-1,few,NA,TRBJ2-1,CASRWGTLSPQGEQFF,TGTGCCAGCAGGTGGGGCACGCTATCCCCCCAGGGGGAGCAGTTCTTC
TRBV28,many,NA,TRBJ2-2,CASSLWFGDTGELFF,TGTGCCAGCAGTTTATGGTTTGGGGACACCGGGGAGCTGTTTTTT
TRBV5-1,NA,TRBD1,TRBJ2-7,CASSSARTGGSYEQYF,TGCGCCAGCAGCTCCGCCCGGACAGGGGGCTCCTACGAGCAGTACTTC
TRBV14,few,TRBD2,TRBJ2-5,CASSHYPGTSGKETQYF,TGTGCCAGCAGCCATTACCCCGGGACTAGCGGAAAAGAGACCCAGTACTTC
TRBV27,NA,NA,TRBJ1-2,CASGAQSNYGYTF,TGTGCCAGCGGAGCCCAGTCAAACTATGGCTACACCTTC
TRBV20-1,NA,NA,TRBJ1-3,CSAPITGIYSGNTIYF,TGCAGTGCCCCAATTACAGGGATTTACTCTGGAAACACCATATATTTT
TRBV7-9,NA,NA,TRBJ1-5,CASSLAGPYNQPQHF,TGTGCCAGCAGCTTAGCGGGACCGTACAATCAGCCCCAGCATTTT
TRBV7-2,NA,NA,TRBJ2-3,CASSLKGVALQDTQYF,TGTGCCAGCAGCTTAAAGGGGGTAGCATTACAAGATACGCAGTATTTT
TRBV6-2/TRBV6-3,NA,NA,TRBJ2-7,CASSSWVYEQYF,TGTGCCAGCAGTTCGTGGGTCTACGAGCAGTACTTC
TRBV19,NA,TRBD2,TRBJ2-1,CATRLAGERNEQFF,TGTGCCACAAGACTAGCGGGAGAAAGAAATGAGCAGTTCTTC
TRBV29-1,NA,NA,TRBJ2-7,CSVERGNEQYF,TGCAGCGTTGAACGAGGGAACGAGCAGTACTTC
TRBV13,many,NA,TRBJ2-7,CASSSGISYEQYF,TGTGCCAGCAGCTCAGGGATCTCCTACGAGCAGTACTTC
TRBV20-1,few,NA,TRBJ2-7,CSGRGGADYEQYF,TGCAGTGGGCGGGGTGGGGCAGACTACGAGCAGTACTTC
TRBV25-1,NA,NA,TRBJ2-5,CASSELLGGETQYF,TGTGCCAGCAGTGAGTTACTAGGTGGAGAGACCCAGTACTTC
TRBV20-1,few,NA,TRBJ2-7,CSARDYYEQYF,TGCAGTGCTAGAGATTATTACGAGCAGTACTTC
TRBV28,NA,NA,TRBJ2-3,CASSGPSGTDTQYF,TGTGCCAGCAGTGGCCCGTCGGGAACAGATACGCAGTATTTT
TRBV5-1,few,NA,TRBJ2-2,CASSLEGRQNTGELFF,TGCGCCAGCAGCTTGGAGGGCAGGCAGAACACCGGGGAGCTGTTTTTT
TRBV28,NA,NA,TRBJ2-7,CARRRGRASYEQYF,TGTGCCCGCCGGAGGGGGCGGGCTTCCTACGAGCAGTACTTC
TRBV12-3/TRBV12-4,NA,NA,TRBJ2-6,CASSSGTANVLTF,TGTGCCAGCAGCTCCGGGACGGCCAACGTCCTGACTTTC
TRBV5-1,few,NA,TRBJ1-5,CASSLRPQDGNQPQHF,TGCGCCAGCAGCTTGAGGCCTCAAGATGGCAATCAGCCCCAGCATTTT
TRBV29-1,few,NA,TRBJ1-3,CSVVRGSGNTIYF,TGCAGCGTTGTCCGGGGTTCTGGAAACACCATATATTTT
TRBV29-1,few,NA,TRBJ2-2,CSVSDTGTGELFF,TGCAGCGTTTCAGATACGGGAACCGGGGAGCTGTTTTTT
TRBV7-3,NA,NA,TRBJ2-1,CASSLEGLGSNEQFF,TGTGCCAGCAGCTTAGAAGGACTCGGGAGCAATGAGCAGTTCTTC
TRBV29-1,NA,TRBD1,TRBJ1-1,CSVTGTGGTEAFF,TGCAGCGTCACCGGGACAGGGGGCACTGAAGCTTTCTTT
TRBV7-9,NA,TRBD1,TRBJ2-5,CASSTRQGAETQYF,TGTGCCAGCAGCACGCGACAGGGCGCGGAGACCCAGTACTTC
TRBV10-3,NA,NA,TRBJ2-5,CAISKTQGETQYF,TGTGCCATCAGTAAGACCCAGGGGGAGACCCAGTACTTC
TRBV20-1,few,NA,TRBJ2-1,CSALRNNEQFF,TGCAGTGCTCTCCGAAACAATGAGCAGTTCTTC
TRBV6-5,NA,TRBD1,TRBJ1-2,CASSRTGGGYTF,TGTGCCAGCAGTCGAACAGGGGGAGGCTACACCTTC
TRBV5-1,NA,TRBD2,TRBJ2-1,CASRLAGSNEQFF,TGCGCCAGCAGGCTAGCGGGGAGTAATGAGCAGTTCTTC
TRBV20-1,NA,TRBD2,TRBJ2-5,CSARDPLAGGEEQYF,TGCAGTGCTAGAGATCCGCTAGCGGGAGGGGAGGAGCAGTACTTC
TRBV4-1,few,NA,TRBJ2-7,CASSQDAGPSYEQYF,TGCGCCAGCAGCCAAGATGCGGGACCCAGCTACGAGCAGTACTTC
TRBV11-2,NA,TRBD2,TRBJ2-7,CASSSSAGRAWGNEQYF,TGTGCCAGCAGCTCCTCCGCGGGGAGGGCCTGGGGGAACGAGCAGTACTTC
TRBV20-1,NA,TRBD1,TRBJ1-6,CSGSGGHNSPLHF,TGCAGTGGTTCAGGGGGCCATAATTCACCCCTCCACTTT
TRBV11-1,few,NA,TRBJ2-4,CASSLEDGNIQYF,TGTGCCAGCAGCTTAGAGGACGGAAACATTCAGTACTTC
TRBV18,few,TRBD1,TRBJ1-4,CASSPGQGANEKLFF,TGTGCCAGCTCACCGGGACAGGGAGCTAATGAAAAGCTGTTTTTT
TRBV9,many,NA,TRBJ2-3,CASSVQGTTDTQYF,TGTGCCAGCAGCGTACAGGGGACCACAGATACGCAGTATTTT
TRBV9,NA,NA,TRBJ2-6,CASSVRTPSSGANVLTF,TGTGCCAGCAGCGTACGGACACCTAGCTCTGGGGCCAACGTCCTGACTTTC
TRBV4-3,NA,NA,TRBJ2-5,CASSQGWHPRTEAQYF,TGCGCCAGCAGCCAAGGTTGGCACCCTCGTACGGAGGCCCAGTACTTC
TRBV28,few,NA,TRBJ2-3,CASGTAGFMSDTQYF,TGTGCCAGCGGAACGGCCGGGTTTATGTCAGATACGCAGTATTTT
TRBV7-9,once,NA,TRBJ2-3,CASSPNLLDDTQYF,TGTGCCAGCAGCCCCAATCTTTTGGATGATACGCAGTATTTT
TRBV7-2,NA,TRBD1,TRBJ1-2,CASSLVAGGNGYTF,TGTGCCAGCAGCTTAGTCGCAGGGGGAAATGGCTACACCTTC